This passage covers 17 T cell receptor beta chains from one sample sequenced in a study of T cell repertoires in cytomegalovirus infection. TCRdb reprocessed the reads with MiXCR, giving one entry per CDR3 protein. This table has about 700,000 distinct CDR3 sequences, around a third appearing once. The antigens these receptors bind are not known. The sequencing used cultured PBMCs, collected from culture after CMV antigen stimulation. All receptors derive from a human donor in good health (CMV status not recorded). Some clones in this sample may be carry-over from other donors' samples.

This chain links TRBV4-1 with TRBJ2-1, with no clear D. V was clipped by 2 bases and J by 8 bases, with 13 bases between them. Germline lookup yields CDR1 MGHRA and CDR2 YSYEKL. This CDR3 is built from 14 residues. The CDR3 nucleotides are TGCGCCAGCAGCCAATCTAAGTCGGGCTATGAGCAGTTCTTC. It encodes CASSQSKSGYEQFF.

J is TRBJ2-5 and V is TRBV10-2, with 7 bases aligning to TRBD1. V shed 6 bases and J 2 bases; nucleotides not matched to a gene: 9. CDR1 and CDR2 from the germline V gene are WSHSY and SAAADI. The CDR3 contains 15 residues. The CDR3 sequence is CASRGAGGSQETQYF. CDR3 DNA: TGCGCCAGCAGGGGGGCAGGGGGAAGTCAAGAGACCCAGTACTTC.

The gene calls are TRBV29-1 and TRBJ1-6; TRBD1 is a possible D gene (5 bases). Germline V CDR1 and CDR2: SQVTM, ANQGSEA. The CDR3 is 14 amino acids. V lost 2 bases, J lost 5 bases, and 10 bases lay in between. CDR3 in amino acids: CSVESGGNNSPLHF. DNA of the CDR3: TGCAGCGTTGAATCGGGGGGTAATAATTCACCCCTCCACTTT.

The chain links TRBV6-6 to TRBJ1-5; D is uncertain. This CDR3 is 13 amino acids long. V dropped 4 bases and J dropped 9 bases, with 13 bases sitting between them. Looked up from germline, CDR1 is MNHNY and CDR2 is SVGAGI (reference sequence). The chain's CDR3 is CASSSSSRGPQHF. The CDR3 bases are TGTGCCAGCAGTTCCTCGTCCCGGGGGCCCCAGCATTTT.

V and J are TRBV27 and TRBJ2-1; TRBD2 might be the D (5 bases). V lost 1 base, J lost 8 bases, and 15 bases lay in between. CDR1 is MNHEY, CDR2 SMNVEV, per germline (reference sequence). CDR3 length: 15 amino acids. CDR3 in DNA: TGTGCCAGCAGTTTATGGTCTAGCCCCGGGGATGAGCAGTTCTTC. It encodes CASSLWSSPGDEQFF.

This rearrangement joins TRBV18 to TRBJ1-1; D might be TRBD1 (6 bases). This CDR3 is built from 18 residues. V shed 3 bases and J shed 1 base, with 21 bases lying between them. Germline V lookup: CDR1 KGHSH, CDR2 LQKENI. CDR3 sequence: CASSPLSGAGATNTEAFF. The CDR3 nucleotides are TGTGCCAGCTCACCTCTGAGCGGGGCAGGGGCGACGAACACTGAAGCTTTCTTT.

The chain has TRBV12-3 or TRBV12-4 and TRBJ1-4; D unresolved. The CDR3 consists of 15 residues. V lost 8 bases and J 10 bases, leaving 23 bases between the germline ends. The CDR3 nucleotides are TGTGCCAGCGGTCAAGATGTCGTCACGCTCGGAAAACTGTTTTTT. It encodes CASGQDVVTLGKLFF.

The table lists this clonotype with a few counts. This chain uses TRBV20-1 with TRBJ2-3, with D possibly being TRBD2 (6 bases). The CDR3 length is 15 residues. Germline V gene data show CDR1 as DFQATT and CDR2 as SNEGSKA (reference sequence). V gave up 3 bases and J gave up 9 bases, with 22 bases separating them. The CDR3 DNA is TGCAGTGCTAGTATGGGCGGGACCAGGAGGGAGACGCAGTATTTT. It codes for CSASMGGTRRETQYF.

The chain recombines TRBV27 with TRBJ2-7; TRBD1 is a possible D gene (6 bases). Germline lookup yields CDR1 MNHEY and CDR2 SMNVEV (reference sequence). The germline V and J ends were trimmed by 6 bases and 6 bases, with 24 bases remaining between them. There are 16 residues in the CDR3. CDR3 protein: CASSIQGSSVFGEQYF. The DNA for the CDR3 is TGTGCCAGCAGCATACAGGGATCTTCGGTTTTTGGCGAGCAGTACTTC.

This clonotype has just a few counts. This sequence joins TRBV28 and TRBJ2-5; D is perhaps TRBD2 (6 bases). The germline V gene has CDR1 MDHEN and CDR2 SYDVKM. The germline V and J ends were trimmed by 0 bases and 2 bases, with 7 bases remaining between them. This CDR3 region has 14 residues. The CDR3 sequence is CASSLWGGQETQYF. CDR3 sequence (DNA): TGTGCCAGCAGTTTATGGGGGGGTCAAGAGACCCAGTACTTC.

The CDR3 loop is CASSLGGMSYNEQFF. CDR3 in DNA: TGTGCCAGCAGCTTAGGCGGGATGTCCTACAATGAGCAGTTCTTC. The chain has TRBV7-2 and TRBJ2-1, with D perhaps TRBD2 (6 bases). Trimming pared 1 base from V and 1 base from J, leaving 8 bases between. Germline V gene sequence: CDR1 SGHTA, CDR2 FQGNSA. The CDR3 loop spans 15 amino acids.

The genes are TRBV6-2 or TRBV6-3 and TRBJ1-5; D possibly corresponds to TRBD1 (5 bases). The CDR3 contains 16 residues. V was trimmed by 6 bases and J by 0 bases, leaving 15 bases between them. Germline CDR1 is MNHEY and CDR2 is SVGEGT. For the CDR3, the DNA is TGTGCCAGCAGCCCTGCCCGGGGGTATAGCAATCAGCCCCAGCATTTT. This gives the protein CASSPARGYSNQPQHF.

The V gene is TRBV6-5, the J gene TRBJ1-5; D may be TRBD1 (6 bases). The germline CDR1 and CDR2 sequences are MNHEY and SVGAGI. V was trimmed by 8 bases and J by 5 bases, leaving 10 bases between them. The CDR3 spans 12 residues. DNA for the CDR3: TGTGCCAGCGGACAGCTCTATCAGCCCCAGCATTTT. It specifies CASGQLYQPQHF.

This clonotype was observed a handful of times. V gene TRBV12-3 or TRBV12-4 combines with J gene TRBJ2-5; TRBD1 matches 7 bases. This CDR3 spans 14 amino acids. Unmatched junction bases numbered 10, after V lost 10 bases and J lost 2 bases. Here the CDR3 reads CATHLGTEQETQYF. In DNA form, the CDR3 reads TGTGCCACCCACTTAGGGACAGAACAAGAGACCCAGTACTTC.

This clonotype was seen a handful of times. The chain couples TRBV20-1 to TRBJ2-7; D gene unclear. V dropped 5 bases and J dropped 7 bases, with 21 bases sitting between them. Germline V gene data show CDR1 as DFQATT and CDR2 as SNEGSKA (reference sequence). The CDR3 has 14 amino acids. The CDR3 region has the DNA TGCAGTGCTCCTCTCGACCAACCCTCCGGGGAGCAGTACTTC. This translates into CSAPLDQPSGEQYF.

This clonotype showed up many times. V and J are TRBV7-2 and TRBJ2-1, with 8 bases fitting TRBD1. J lost 1 base, V lost 3 bases, and 8 bases had no gene match. Germline V gives CDR1 SGHTA, CDR2 FQGNSA. The CDR3 totals 17 residues. The CDR3 coding sequence is TGTGCCAGCAGCTTCCAGTACGGGACAGGATCCTACAATGAGCAGTTCTTC. The encoded protein is CASSFQYGTGSYNEQFF.

This clonotype was recorded once. The rearrangement links TRBV10-3 to TRBJ2-5; no definite D call. Looked up from germline, CDR1 is ENHRY and CDR2 is SYGVKD. Trimming took 0 bases from V and 5 from J, leaving 10 bases between them. This CDR3 has 14 amino acids. The CDR3 nucleotides are TGTGCCATCAGTGAGTCGCGAGCAGCTGAGACCCAGTACTTC. Translation gives CAISESRAAETQYF.